Presented here are 28 T cell receptor beta chains from one specimen sequenced in a study of T cells in Graves' hyperthyroidism and ophthalmopathy. Template material for amplifying TCR beta CDR3 regions consisted of RNA transcripts. The HTBI primer set was used in a first-round RT-PCR of the TCR CDR3. TCRdb reanalysed the multiplex PCR reads using MiXCR and keeps one entry per CDR3 protein. The repertoire consists of 550,000 to 700,000 distinct CDR3 sequences, with more than 45% occurring once and the leading ten covering under 20%. The sequencing input was peripheral blood or thyroid tissue (not recorded which). These receptors were obtained from an adult woman with Graves' disease, either hyperthyroidism or ophthalmopathy (not recorded which).

This clonotype was seen many times. CDR3 sequence reads: CASSPFGGPYEQYF. The CDR3 coding sequence is TGTGCCAGCAGCCCCTTCGGCGGGCCCTACGAGCAGTACTTC. The chain recombines TRBV7-3 with TRBJ2-7; maybe TRBD2 (5 bases). CDR1 SGHTA and CDR2 FQGTGA come from the germline V gene. The CDR3 runs 14 residues. V lost 5 bases, J lost 2 bases, and 13 bases lay in between.

The V and J genes are TRBV7-2 and TRBJ2-7; D might be TRBD1 (5 bases). With 6 bases removed from V and 0 bases from J, the gap between germline ends came to 6 bases. The CDR3 totals 12 residues. CDR1 SGHTA and CDR2 FQGNSA come from the germline V gene. The CDR3 spells CASRGPSYEQYF. DNA for the CDR3: TGTGCCAGCAGGGGGCCCTCCTACGAGCAGTACTTC.

V gene TRBV20-1 combines with J gene TRBJ1-1; 7 bases line up with TRBD1. From germline, CDR1 is DFQATT and CDR2 SNEGSKA (reference sequence). CDR3 length equals 13 residues. Trimming took 2 bases from V and 3 from J; bases not matched to a gene: 3. CDR3 sequence: CSARRDRDTEAFF. Written as DNA, the CDR3 is TGCAGTGCTAGACGAGACAGGGACACTGAAGCTTTCTTT.

This clonotype was recorded at least ten times. The chain uses TRBV7-9 and TRBJ2-7; TRBD1 might be the D (7 bases). This CDR3 comprises 15 residues. Trimming removed 3 bases from V and 3 bases from J, with 15 bases in between. Germline CDR1 SEHNR, CDR2 FQNEAQ (reference sequence). For the CDR3, the DNA is TGTGCCAGCAGCTTGAGGAGGGGGCAGGACTACGAGCAGTACTTC. This codes for CASSLRRGQDYEQYF. The full variable domain, rest sourced from reference TRBV7-9 and TRBJ2-7, is DTGVSQNPRHKITKRGQNVTFRCDPISEHNRLYWYRQTLGQGPEFLTYFQNEAQLEKSRLLSDRFSAERPKGSFSTLEIQRTEQGDSAMYLCASSLRRGQDYEQYFGPGTRLTVT.

This clonotype was detected ten times or more. This rearrangement joins TRBV6-1 to TRBJ1-5, with a possible D match to TRBD1 (6 bases). CDR3 length equals 15 residues. The germline V and J ends were trimmed by 6 bases and 8 bases, with 20 bases remaining between them. The germline V gene encodes CDR1 MNHNS and CDR2 SASEGT. CDR3 nucleotide sequence: TGTGCCAGCAGCCAGGGGCCGATGGGGGAGAAGCCCCAGCATTTT. It encodes CASSQGPMGEKPQHF.

This clonotype appeared a few times. This chain links TRBV29-1 with TRBJ2-3; 12 nucleotides match TRBD2. Germline V gene data show CDR1 as SQVTM and CDR2 as ANQGSEA. There are 14 residues in the CDR3. J was trimmed by 5 bases and V by 3 bases; bases with no gene match: 3. The CDR3 spells CSVEPGLAGDTQYF. CDR3 in DNA: TGCAGCGTTGAGCCGGGACTAGCGGGAGATACGCAGTATTTT.

The table lists this clonotype with many counts. The V and J genes are TRBV6-2 or TRBV6-3 and TRBJ2-7; tentative D call: TRBD2 (6 bases). The CDR3 runs to 15 residues. The V gene's germline CDR1 is MNHEY and CDR2 SVGEGT. Trimming cost V 3 bases and J 0 bases, with 12 bases left between them. The CDR3 reads CASSYRDSSSYEQYF. CDR3 in DNA: TGTGCCAGCAGTTATCGGGACTCATCCTCCTACGAGCAGTACTTC.

This clonotype was seen a handful of times. The rearrangement uses TRBV7-2 and TRBJ2-7; D gene ambiguous. This CDR3 is built from 12 residues. V lost 5 bases, J lost 6 bases, and 11 bases lay in between. CDR1 SGHTA and CDR2 FQGNSA come from the germline V gene. The CDR3, as DNA: TGTGCCAGCAGCGCAGACTCGGGCGAGCAGTACTTC. Translation: CASSADSGEQYF.

Comments on this clonotype: An end of the junction does not agree with germline; a read error may underlie this. The gene calls are TRBV11-2 and TRBJ1-1; no definite D call. CDR3 length: 16 residues. From germline, CDR1 is SGHAT and CDR2 FQNNGV. CDR3: CASSSVAITVNTEAFF. For the CDR3, the DNA is TGTGCCAGCAGCTCAGTGGCCATTACCGTGAACACTGAAGCCTTCTTT.

The table lists this clonotype with many counts. The chain links TRBV20-1 to TRBJ2-3; 8 bases fit TRBD1. J lost 0 bases, V lost 4 bases, and 6 bases had no gene match. Germline V gene data show CDR1 as DFQATT and CDR2 as SNEGSKA (reference sequence). The CDR3 has 15 residues. CDR3 bases: TGCAGTGCTATCCCGGGACAGGCTAGCACAGATACGCAGTATTTT. It codes for CSAIPGQASTDTQYF.

The chain combines TRBV29-1 with TRBJ2-5; D is unclear. Germline V gene lookup returns CDR1 SQVTM and CDR2 ANQGSEA. V was pared by 3 bases and J by 5 bases, with 7 bases between. The CDR3 is 11 amino acids. CDR3 DNA: TGCAGCGTTGATTTCGGGGAGACCCAGTACTTC. It encodes CSVDFGETQYF.

Details on this clonotype: The missing conserved phenylalanine or tryptophan at the end of this CDR3 makes a read error likely. The limits of the CDR3 on the DNA are not certain, so only TCRdb's listed CDR3 is given. The J gene is TRBJ1-3, the V gene TRBV9. Germline loops: CDR1 SGDLS, CDR2 YYNGEE. The CDR3 has 8 amino acids, counting both end residues. This CDR3 reads CASSPDPQ.

This clonotype was seen once. V usage is TRBV3-1 and J usage is TRBJ1-6, with D uncertain. This CDR3 is built from 13 residues. Trimming pared 5 bases from V and 8 bases from J, leaving 10 bases between. Germline CDR1 is LGHDT and CDR2 is YNNKEL (reference sequence). CDR3 in amino acids: CASSASRDSPLHF. CDR3 coding DNA: TGTGCCAGCAGCGCGTCCCGGGATTCACCCCTCCACTTT.

This clonotype was detected ten times or more. The chain has TRBV2 and TRBJ1-1, with TRBD1 identical over 7 bases. Trimming at V came to 4 bases and at J to 0 bases, leaving 2 bases not matched to a gene. Germline V gives CDR1 SNHLY, CDR2 FYNNEI. This CDR3 comprises 14 residues. The CDR3 is CASSVQGMNTEAFF. The CDR3 DNA sequence: TGTGCCAGCAGTGTACAGGGGATGAACACTGAAGCTTTCTTT.

The chain couples TRBV10-3 to TRBJ2-5, with 10 bases lining up with TRBD1. Germline CDR1 is ENHRY and CDR2 is SYGVKD. V lost 9 bases, J lost 3 bases, and 4 bases stayed unmatched. The CDR3 loop spans 13 amino acids. The CDR3 reads CAIWTGGEETQYF. Written as DNA, the CDR3 is TGTGCCATTTGGACAGGGGGTGAAGAGACCCAGTACTTC.

This rearrangement joins TRBV10-3 to TRBJ2-5, with D unresolved. The V gene lost 5 bases and the J gene lost 1 base, with 11 bases spanning the gap. There are 14 residues in the CDR3. Germline CDR1 is ENHRY and CDR2 is SYGVKD. The CDR3 DNA sequence: TGTGCCATCAGTAAGGCGACGGGCCAAGAGACCCAGTACTTC. Its translation: CAISKATGQETQYF.

This clonotype appeared a single time. This sequence joins TRBV20-1 and TRBJ1-1; D possibly corresponds to TRBD1 (5 bases). CDR1 and CDR2 (germline): DFQATT, SNEGSKA (reference sequence). Trimming took 3 bases from V and 0 from J, leaving 14 bases between them. The CDR3 runs to 15 residues. The CDR3 reads CSARGDRSMNTEAFF. Here the CDR3 DNA reads TGCAGTGCTAGGGGAGACAGATCGATGAACACTGAAGCTTTCTTT.

The rearrangement uses TRBV20-1 and TRBJ1-5, with TRBD1 matching 9 bases. CDR1 and CDR2 from the germline V gene are DFQATT and SNEGSKA (reference sequence). The CDR3 has 11 amino acids. CDR3 sequence (DNA): TGCACACGGACAGGGGTGGCAAATCAGCATTTT. Its translation is CTRTGVANQHF.

On this clonotype itself: Compared with germline, one end of the junction differs, possibly owing to a read error. This chain uses TRBV9 with TRBJ1-3; D gene ambiguous. The germline V gene encodes CDR1 SGDLS and CDR2 YYNGEE. The CDR3 totals 14 residues. CDR3 sequence: CASSVSFPGKTIYF. The DNA of the CDR3 is TGTGCCAGCAGCGTTTCCTTTCCTGGAAAAACCATATATTTT.

This clonotype was counted a few times. This chain uses TRBV30 with TRBJ1-2; D remains ambiguous. The CDR3 has 12 residues. From germline, CDR1 is GTSNPN and CDR2 SVGIG (reference sequence). The ends were cut back, 8 bases at V and 6 bases at J, with 16 bases in the middle. The CDR3 region has the DNA TGTGCCGGGAACCATCCTACTAATGGCTACACCTTC. It codes for CAGNHPTNGYTF.

This clonotype came up many times. The V and J genes are TRBV7-2 and TRBJ1-1; tentative D call: TRBD1 (6 bases). Per the germline V gene, CDR1 is SGHTA and CDR2 is FQGNSA. This CDR3 is 14 amino acids long. V was clipped by 3 bases and J by 4 bases, with 12 bases between them. The CDR3 loop reads CASSFQGGGTEAFF. The CDR3, as DNA: TGTGCCAGCAGCTTCCAAGGGGGGGGCACTGAAGCTTTCTTT.

The table lists this clonotype with many counts. The genes are TRBV15 and TRBJ2-5; 10 bases fit TRBD1. Germline CDR1 and CDR2: LNHNV and YYDKDF (reference sequence). The CDR3 totals 17 residues. After removal of 2 bases from V and 5 bases from J, the junction contained 11 bases not matched to a gene. DNA for the CDR3: TGTGCCACCAGCAGAAGACAGGGGGCTCCCCTCAAGGAGACCCAGTACTTC. Its translation is CATSRRQGAPLKETQYF.

At least ten counts were recorded for this clonotype. The J gene is TRBJ1-5, the V gene TRBV20-1; 9 bases map to TRBD1. CDR3 length: 13 residues. Germline lookup yields CDR1 DFQATT and CDR2 SNEGSKA (reference sequence). The V and J ends lost 6 bases and 7 bases, in that order; junction bases with no gene match: 7. CDR3 bases: TGCAGTGCAGGCGGGACAGGGACCCAGCCCCAGCATTTT. Residues: CSAGGTGTQPQHF.

Comment on this clonotype: At one end, the junction sequence differs from germline, possibly due to a read error. The rearrangement links TRBV7-9 to TRBJ2-7; 9 bases align to TRBD1. CDR3 length: 14 residues. Germline CDR1 and CDR2: SEHNR and FQNEAQ (reference sequence). CDR3 sequence: CASSLVRQGGERYF. The CDR3, as DNA: TGTGCTAGCAGCTTAGTGCGACAGGGGGGCGAGCGGTACTTC.

This chain uses TRBV7-9 with TRBJ2-7; 8 nucleotides agree with TRBD2. J gave up 4 bases and V 5 bases, and 10 bases lay outside the gene matches. The CDR3 has 15 amino acids. Germline CDR1 SEHNR, CDR2 FQNEAQ (reference sequence). The CDR3 sequence: CASSPSGGGRYEQYF. Written as DNA, the CDR3 is TGTGCCAGCAGCCCCTCCGGGGGCGGGAGGTACGAGCAGTACTTC.

The table lists this clonotype with many counts. The genes are TRBV2 and TRBJ1-1; TRBD1 might be the D (6 bases). The CDR3 is 13 amino acids. The germline gives CDR1 SNHLY, CDR2 FYNNEI. The germline V and J ends were trimmed by 7 bases and 4 bases, with 13 bases remaining between them. The CDR3: CASKGVSSTEAFF. As DNA, the CDR3 is TGTGCCAGCAAGGGGGTTTCTTCCACTGAAGCTTTCTTT.

This clonotype was seen many times. This chain joins TRBV7-8 and TRBJ1-6, with D tentatively TRBD1 (5 bases). V lost 8 bases and J 2 bases, leaving 13 bases between the germline ends. The V gene's germline CDR1 is SGHVS and CDR2 FQNEAQ. The CDR3 is 15 amino acids. CDR3 bases: TGTGCCAGCCTGCCAGGGAGCGCCTATAATTCACCCCTCCACTTT. Protein sequence: CASLPGSAYNSPLHF. Full variable domain (rest looked up from reference TRBV7-8 and TRBJ1-6): GAGVSQSPRYKVAKRGQDVALRCDPISGHVSLFWYQQALGQGPEFLTYFQNEAQLDKSGLPSDRFFAERPEGSVSTLKIQRTQQEDSAVYLCASLPGSAYNSPLHFGNGTRLTVT.

In regard to this clonotype: A much larger clone is a single base away; this may be a read error. The chain links TRBV5-1 to TRBJ1-6; D may be TRBD1 (5 bases). The germline V gene has CDR1 SGHRS and CDR2 YFSETQ. The CDR3 consists of 14 residues. CDR3 bases: TGTGCCAGCAGGGTGATGGAATCTAATCCACCCCTCCACTTT. It codes for CASRVMESNPPLHF.